The clone carrying this T cell receptor (beta chain) was seen at least ten times. The antigen remains unidentified. The unsorted libraries were produced from 2 million PBMCs held at -80 C. This sample is part of a study of neurological immune-mediated disorders. The germline V gene has CDR1 SGHTA and CDR2 FQGNSA. Trimming shortened V by 1 base and J by 7 bases, and 10 bases separated the two germline ends. CDR3 size: 14 residues. Study-level results: Patients with HTLV-1-associated myelopathy showed the most TCR clonal expansion. Those with multiple sclerosis showed the least, falling below healthy controls.

The cDNA was generated by 5'RACE with 10-nucleotide random UMIs. TCRdb reanalysed the 5' RACE reads using MiXCR and keeps one entry per CDR3 protein. The table includes over 50,000 distinct CDR3 sequences, approximately 3.3% detected once. The J gene is TRBJ2-2, the V gene TRBV7-2, with TRBD1 as a possible D gene (5 bases). The source material was PBMCs. This receptor was identified in a man aged 35 to 55 with multiple sclerosis. CDR3 region: CASSLGQSIGELFF. The CDR3, as DNA: TGTGCCAGCAGCTTAGGACAGTCGATCGGGGAGCTGTTTTTT.